The 12 T cell receptor beta chains reported below all come from one sample, sequenced in a study of blood T cell repertoires in COVID-19. The assay was immunoSEQ multiplex PCR, and TCRdb's table has in-frame clones only and misses some. The sample gives 450,000 to 600,000 clones, approximately 86% of which show up once; under 0.75% is in the top ten. The sequencing sample was made of PBMCs or T cells enriched from blood (not recorded which). The receptors were sampled from a woman between 18 and 29 years old who had recovered from COVID-19.

The rearrangement uses TRBV19 and TRBJ2-5; tentatively, D is TRBD2 (6 bases). Trimming left V 5 bases short and J 4 bases short, with 11 bases between. Germline CDR1 LNHDA, CDR2 SQIVND (reference sequence). The CDR3 spans 13 residues. The CDR3 loop reads CASSAPGLETQYF. CDR3 coding DNA: TGTGCCAGTAGTGCCCCGGGACTAGAGACCCAGTACTTC.

The rearrangement links TRBV5-6 to TRBJ1-2, with TRBD1 matching over 7 bases. CDR3 length equals 14 residues. Per the germline V gene, CDR1 is SGHDT and CDR2 is YYEEEE. With V trimmed by 2 bases and J by 8 bases, 9 bases remained unmatched. The CDR3, as DNA: TGTGCCAGCAGCTTCGGGACAGCCCCGGGCGGCTACACCTTC. Translation: CASSFGTAPGGYTF.

This chain joins TRBV24-1 and TRBJ1-2; 10 nucleotides line up with TRBD1. Germline CDR1 is KGHDR and CDR2 is SFDVKD. This CDR3 contains 20 residues. Trimming cost V 6 bases and J 4 bases; bases outside gene matches: 22. In DNA, the CDR3 is TGTGCCACCAGTCTTCCACCCCCCCCGGGGGACAGGGGACGGGTCTATGGCTACACCTTC. This gives the protein CATSLPPPPGDRGRVYGYTF.

The rearrangement joins TRBV2 to TRBJ2-2; 11 nucleotides line up with TRBD1. CDR1 is SNHLY and CDR2 is FYNNEI in the germline V gene. The CDR3 has 13 amino acids. Trimming cost V 6 bases and J 7 bases; bases outside gene matches: 1. As DNA, the CDR3 is TGTGCCAGCAGCGGGACAGGGGGCGGGGAGCTGTTTTTT. It translates to CASSGTGGGELFF.

V and J are TRBV12-3 or TRBV12-4 and TRBJ1-5, with D uncertain. Trimming shortened V by 3 bases and J by 3 bases, and 6 bases separated the two germline ends. This CDR3 spans 13 amino acids. The CDR3: CASSLIVNQPQHF. The CDR3, as DNA: TGTGCCAGCAGTTTGATAGTCAATCAGCCCCAGCATTTT.

The chain couples TRBV13 to TRBJ2-7; tentative D call: TRBD2 (6 bases). CDR1 and CDR2 from the germline V gene are PRHDT and FYEKMQ (reference sequence). The length of the CDR3 is 15 residues. The germline V and J ends were trimmed by 0 bases and 6 bases, with 15 bases remaining between them. CDR3 amino acids: CASSLGTGKGGEQYF. The DNA for the CDR3 is TGTGCCAGCAGCTTAGGCACTGGAAAGGGAGGCGAGCAGTACTTC.

This chain connects TRBV9 to TRBJ1-4, with 10 bases fitting TRBD1. Germline V lookup: CDR1 SGDLS, CDR2 YYNGEE. The CDR3 extends over 14 amino acids. With V trimmed by 2 bases and J by 5 bases, 0 bases remained unmatched. CDR3: CASSVGQGNEKLFF. The CDR3 nucleotides read TGTGCCAGCAGCGTGGGACAGGGGAATGAAAAACTGTTTTTT.

The rearrangement uses TRBV6-5 and TRBJ1-5; a weak D match, TRBD1 (5 bases). The CDR3 is made up of 14 amino acids. Deletions cut 11 bases from V and 3 bases from J, with 17 bases between. From germline, CDR1 is MNHEY and CDR2 SVGAGI. In nucleotides, the CDR3 is TGTGCCTCTCGGGGGGAGGGAATCAATCAGCCCCAGCATTTT. It yields the protein CASRGEGINQPQHF.

As for this clone: The same CDR3 arises from other DNA sequences in this sample as well. The chain uses TRBV12-3 or TRBV12-4 and TRBJ1-2; no reliable D call. The CDR3 has 13 amino acids. Between the trimmed V and J ends, which lost 3 bases and 5 bases, there was a span of 10 bases. Here the CDR3 reads CASSLGGVYGYTF. DNA of the CDR3: TGTGCCAGCAGTTTGGGTGGAGTTTATGGCTACACCTTC.

V gene TRBV5-4 combines with J gene TRBJ2-1; 7 bases are shared with TRBD1. Germline V CDR1 and CDR2: SGHNT, YYREEE (reference sequence). The CDR3 has 14 amino acids. With 4 bases clipped from V and 5 bases from J, the junction kept 6 bases outside the gene matches. This CDR3 reads CASSPLGQDNEQFF. CDR3 sequence (DNA): TGTGCCAGCAGCCCGCTCGGACAGGACAATGAGCAGTTCTTC.

A remark on this clone: The same CDR3 can be traced to other DNA sequences in this sample. The chain has TRBV11-2 and TRBJ1-1; 10 positions agree with TRBD1. The CDR3 totals 16 residues. After removal of 1 base from V and 2 bases from J, the junction contained 4 bases not matched to a gene. CDR1 is SGHAT, CDR2 FQNNGV, per germline. In DNA form, the CDR3 reads TGTGCCAGCAGCTTAGCCGGGACAGGGGCCAACACTGAAGCTTTCTTT. It encodes CASSLAGTGANTEAFF. The full variable domain, in which reference TRBV11-2 and TRBJ1-1 provide the parts outside the CDR3, is EAGVAQSPRYKIIEKRQSVAFWCNPISGHATLYWYQQILGQGPKLLIQFQNNGVVDDSQLPKDRFSAERLKGVDSTLKIQPAKLEDSAVYLCASSLAGTGANTEAFFGQGTRLTVV.

The sample holds one count of this clone. In DNA form, the CDR3 reads TGTGCCAGCAGCTTCGGGACTAGAGGGAGGGAGACCCAGTACTTC. It codes for CASSFGTRGRETQYF. The rearrangement links TRBV11-1 to TRBJ2-5; 8 positions match TRBD2. CDR3 length equals 15 residues. V was pared by 3 bases and J by 5 bases, with 8 bases of the junction left unmatched. The germline V gene encodes CDR1 SGHAT and CDR2 FQDESV (reference sequence).